The rows below give T cell receptor beta chains drawn from one sample of a study of regulatory T cells in long-lasting Graves disease. TCRdb independently ran MiXCR on the multiplex PCR reads; one entry per CDR3 protein. The profile shows about 540,000 distinct CDR3 sequences, 13% of them singletons. This same sample was also part of a study on T cells in Graves' hyperthyroidism and ophthalmopathy.

The starting material was peripheral blood mononuclear cells (PBMCs), obtained at new diagnosis, from a patient treated with antithyroid drugs. The receptors stem from a man aged 30-40 years with Graves disease. The CDR3 runs from the conserved cysteine through the conserved F or W. The order of the fields is D gene, J gene, clone size, V gene, CDR3 DNA, CDR3 protein. The D gene is left open where the match is weak. For some rows the clone size is stated as once, few or many, or as a class when expanded; others skip it.

. TRBJ2-1 . TRBV19 TGTGCCAGTAGTATAGACCCCGGGGTTCGCAATGAGCAGTTCTTC CASSIDPGVRNEQFF
. TRBJ2-2 . TRBV20-1 TGCAGTGCTAGTTGGGGTGGCGGGGAGCTGTTTTTT CSASWGGGELFF
TRBD1 TRBJ2-7 many TRBV29-1 TGCAGCGTTGGCGCCGGGACAGGGTTCTACGAGCAGTACTTC CSVGAGTGFYEQYF
. TRBJ1-6 many TRBV28 TGTGCCAGCAGTTCTCCCGGTGGGAGGGGATATAATTCACCCCTCCACTTT CASSSPGGRGYNSPLHF
. TRBJ2-3 many TRBV20-1 TGCAGTACCGCGGGGTCATTGGATACGCAGTATTTT CSTAGSLDTQYF
TRBD2 TRBJ2-1 few TRBV12-3/TRBV12-4 TGTGCCAGCAATCGCGGACTAGCGGGAGCGAAGAATGAGCAGTTCTTC CASNRGLAGAKNEQFF
TRBD2 TRBJ2-1 many TRBV12-3/TRBV12-4 TGTGCCAGCACTATAGCGGGAGTCGGGGAGCAGTTCTTC CASTIAGVGEQFF
. TRBJ1-5 . TRBV4-1 TGCGCCAGCAGCCAAGTCCAGGGGATGGGGCAGCCCCAGCATTTT CASSQVQGMGQPQHF
. TRBJ2-7 many TRBV19 TGTGCCAGTAGTATCGGTGGGGGCCCTAGCTCCTACGAGCAGTACTTC CASSIGGGPSSYEQYF
. TRBJ1-5 many TRBV6-1 TGTGCCAGCATGCCGCCGGGCGGTAGCAATCAGCCCCAGCATTTT CASMPPGGSNQPQHF
. TRBJ1-4 . TRBV20-1 TGCAGTGCTAGAAAGTTTAAGGGTCGGGCAGGGGAGAATGAAAAACTGTTTTTT CSARKFKGRAGENEKLFF
. TRBJ2-7 . TRBV10-3 TGTGCCATCAGACCTCCCGGCGGCTCCTACGAGCAGTACTTC CAIRPPGGSYEQYF
. TRBJ1-1 few TRBV29-1 TGCAGCGTTGAAGATGGCACTATGAACACTGAAGCTTTCTTT CSVEDGTMNTEAFF
TRBD2 TRBJ2-1 . TRBV20-1 TGCAGTGCTAGAGATTACGGGAGGAGCTCCTCCTACAATGAGCAGTTCTTC CSARDYGRSSSYNEQFF
. TRBJ1-1 many TRBV12-3/TRBV12-4 TGTGCCAGCGCCCGGGACTCGGACACTGAAGCTTTCTTT CASARDSDTEAFF
. TRBJ1-1 many TRBV10-1 TGCGCCAGCAGTGAGTCAGGGGCAGGGAACACTGAAGCTTTCTTT CASSESGAGNTEAFF
. TRBJ2-3 many TRBV28 TGTGCCAGCAGCAAACTAGTACAAGATACGCAGTATTTT CASSKLVQDTQYF
. TRBJ2-1 many TRBV29-1 TGCAGCGCAGGAGAAATCACGGGTGATGAGCAGTTCTTC CSAGEITGDEQFF
. TRBJ2-3 few TRBV12-5 TGTGCTAGTGGTATAGTAAGGGATACGCAGTATTTT CASGIVRDTQYF
TRBD2 TRBJ2-7 few TRBV3-1 TGTGCCAGCAGCCAAGATACTCGCGGGAGGGGCGAGCAGTACTTC CASSQDTRGRGEQYF
. TRBJ2-1 few TRBV5-1 TGCGCCAGCAGCTCTGGGACTGACAATGAGCAGTTCTTC CASSSGTDNEQFF
TRBD1 TRBJ2-7 many TRBV5-1 TGCGCCAGCAGCTTGGACAGGGGGCGAGATTTGAACGAGCAGTACTTC CASSLDRGRDLNEQYF
. TRBJ2-2 many TRBV5-1 TGCGCCAGCAGCTCCTGGCAGGGGGGGAACACCGGGGAGCTGTTTTTT CASSSWQGGNTGELFF
. TRBJ2-3 . TRBV19 TGTGCCAGTAGCACGAAAGGCGGGGCAAGCACAGATACGCAGTATTTT CASSTKGGASTDTQYF
. TRBJ2-2 . TRBV4-1 TGCGCCAGCAGCCGGGCTAGCGTGAACACCGGGGAGCTGTTTTTT CASSRASVNTGELFF
. TRBJ1-5 . TRBV20-1 TGCAGTGCTAGAGATCTTAGAATAGGGAGCAATCAGCCCCAGCATTTT CSARDLRIGSNQPQHF
TRBD1 TRBJ2-2 many TRBV15 TGTGCCACCAGCAGTCGGGACAGGGCAGTAACCGGGGAGCTGTTTTTT CATSSRDRAVTGELFF
. TRBJ2-1 many TRBV7-3 TGTGCCAGCAGCTTCTCCAAAAACAATGAGCAGTTCTTC CASSFSKNNEQFF
TRBD2 TRBJ2-1 . TRBV5-1 TGCGCCAGCAGCCCCCAGACTAGCGGGATCCGAAGCTCCTACAATGAGCAGTTCTTC CASSPQTSGIRSSYNEQFF
. TRBJ1-1 many TRBV19 TGTGCCAGTAGTATACAGGGTCGAGCGAACACTGAAGCTTTCTTT CASSIQGRANTEAFF
. TRBJ2-7 . TRBV20-1 TGCAGTGCTAGCACTCGACGCGGGATTAGCGAGCAGTACTTC CSASTRRGISEQYF
. TRBJ1-2 many TRBV29-1 TGCAGCGTTGGATTTCGGAACTATGGCTACACCTTC CSVGFRNYGYTF
. TRBJ2-6 many TRBV7-2 TGTGCCAGCAGCCCAGCAGGGTCTGGGGCCAACGTCCTGACTTTC CASSPAGSGANVLTF